What follows describes a single T cell receptor beta chain. This CDR3 has 12 residues. The junction had 3 bases not matched to a gene; V was cut back by 7 bases and J by 4 bases. This entry comes from a study of blood T cell repertoires in COVID-19. Turning to the study itself: Samples came from the United States, Italy and Spain, spanning acute and convalescent COVID-19. Sample material is recorded as cDNA or gDNA derived from T cells, B-cell-depleted T cells, or PBMCs.

Per the original methods: From reference gene primer amplification, estimates of nucleated cell counts were derived. The table came from immunoSEQ multiplex PCR; TCRdb's copy has only in-frame clones and leaves some out. V and J calls and clone size follow that table, whereas D and trimming were derived from the DNA. The sample lists 45,000 or so clones, around 85% occurring once. The receptor was derived from a woman of 80 years or more with acute or convalescent COVID-19. Sequencing was carried out using peripheral blood. The chain is built from TRBV12-3 or TRBV12-4 and TRBJ1-1; TRBD1 matches at 7 bases. The CDR3 is CASNRGPTEAFF. CDR3 coding DNA: TGTGCCAGCAACAGGGGACCCACTGAAGCTTTCTTT.